The 7 T cell receptor beta chains below all came from one sample that was sequenced in a study of T cell responses to AZD1222 COVID-19 vaccine. The repertoire was sequenced with immunoSEQ multiplex PCR; TCRdb's copy has only in-frame clones and lacks some. The sample shows under 150,000 clones, roughly 92% of them seen only once. Sequencing was performed on peripheral blood, taken 28 days after the second AZD1222 dose. These receptors all stem from an adult who received the AZD1222 COVID-19 vaccine.

This chain joins TRBV7-3 and TRBJ1-2; D possibly corresponds to TRBD1 (6 bases). This CDR3 has 13 amino acids. Germline CDR1 is SGHTA and CDR2 is FQGTGA. Deletions cut 5 bases from V and 8 bases from J, with 15 bases between. For the CDR3, the DNA is TGTGCCAGCAGCCCGCAGGGGAATGGGGGCTACACCTTC. Its translation: CASSPQGNGGYTF.

This clone was recorded a few times. The rearrangement joins TRBV7-3 to TRBJ1-3; the D gene is possibly TRBD1 (5 bases). CDR1 and CDR2 from the germline V gene are SGHTA and FQGTGA. The CDR3 loop spans 15 amino acids. The germline V and J ends were trimmed by 3 bases and 0 bases, with 9 bases remaining between them. CDR3 nucleotides: TGTGCCAGCAGCTTGGGGCCGAGCTCTGGAAACACCATATATTTT. This codes for CASSLGPSSGNTIYF.

A single count supports this clone. V and J are TRBV5-1 and TRBJ2-5; 11 nucleotides line up with TRBD2. Looked up from germline, CDR1 is SGHRS and CDR2 is YFSETQ. The J segment lost 5 bases and the V segment lost 2 bases, leaving 5 bases of the junction unmatched. The CDR3 extends over 15 amino acids. The CDR3 here is CASSFGTSGRETQYF. CDR3 bases: TGCGCCAGCAGCTTCGGGACTAGCGGTAGGGAGACCCAGTACTTC.

The J gene is TRBJ1-3, the V gene TRBV2, with TRBD1 matching over 8 bases. Germline CDR1 and CDR2: SNHLY and FYNNEI. V dropped 6 bases and J dropped 2; count of bases not matched to a gene: 3. CDR3 length: 14 residues. Here the CDR3 DNA reads TGTGCCAGCAGAGGACAGGGTGCTGGAAACACCATATATTTT. Translating it yields CASRGQGAGNTIYF.

Here the CDR3 DNA reads TGTGCCACCAGCGCCCCGGTAGACGAAAATGGCGGGGAGCTGTTTTTT. This encodes CATSAPVDENGGELFF. V and J are TRBV15 and TRBJ2-2; no definite D call. Trimming took off 5 bases at V and 7 bases at J, with 20 bases between the two ends. This CDR3 is built from 16 residues. CDR1 is LNHNV and CDR2 is YYDKDF in the germline V gene (reference sequence).

This clone has just a few counts. This chain uses TRBV6-5 with TRBJ2-7, with 12 bases aligning to TRBD1. With V trimmed by 4 bases and J by 5 bases, 3 bases remained unmatched. This CDR3 is 14 amino acids long. Germline V gene sequence: CDR1 MNHEY, CDR2 SVGAGI. The CDR3 protein is CASSSGTGGHEQYF. The CDR3 DNA follows: TGTGCCAGCAGTTCCGGGACAGGGGGCCACGAGCAGTACTTC.

The J gene is TRBJ2-1, the V gene TRBV27, with D maybe TRBD2 (6 bases). Trimming cost V 2 bases and J 5 bases, with 10 bases left between them. The CDR3 extends over 14 amino acids. Germline CDR1 reads MNHEY; CDR2 reads SMNVEV (reference sequence). The CDR3 region is CASSLMRGHNEQFF. The CDR3 DNA reads TGTGCCAGCAGTTTAATGCGGGGCCACAATGAGCAGTTCTTC.